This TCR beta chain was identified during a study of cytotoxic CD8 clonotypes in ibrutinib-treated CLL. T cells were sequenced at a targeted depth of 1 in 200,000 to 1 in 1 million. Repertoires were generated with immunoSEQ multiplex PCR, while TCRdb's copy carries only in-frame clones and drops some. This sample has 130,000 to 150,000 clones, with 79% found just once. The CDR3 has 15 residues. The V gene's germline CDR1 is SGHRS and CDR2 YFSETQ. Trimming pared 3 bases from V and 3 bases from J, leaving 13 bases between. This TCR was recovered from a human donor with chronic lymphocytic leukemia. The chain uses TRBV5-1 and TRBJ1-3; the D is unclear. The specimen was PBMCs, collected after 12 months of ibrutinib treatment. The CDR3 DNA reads TGCGCCAGCAGCTCAACCGGGAGTGATGGAAACACCATATATTTT. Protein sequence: CASSSTGSDGNTIYF. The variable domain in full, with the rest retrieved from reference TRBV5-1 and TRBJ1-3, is KAGVTQTPRYLIKTRGQQVTLSCSPISGHRSVSWYQQTPGQGLQFLFEYFSETQRNKGNFPGRFSGRQFSNSRSEMNVSTLELGDSALYLCASSSTGSDGNTIYFGEGSWLTVV.